The text below deals with one T cell receptor beta chain. This clonotype has only a few counts. The clone's antigen remains unknown. It has no much larger one-base neighbor in the sample; base qualities were not kept. The CDR3 goes from the cysteine to the phenylalanine over 12 residues. The entry retains the CDR3 DNA only, 36 bases that are in frame from base 1. Deletion took 6 bases off V and 4 bases off J, with a span of 8 bases between the germline ends. The germline V gene sets CDR1 to ENHRY and CDR2 to SYGVKD. Genomic DNA extracted from blood, in amounts of roughly 230-550 ng, served as the starting material for amplifying TRB repertoires. The sample originates from a study of T and B cells in COVID-19 patients (dated by TCRdb to about 2020). Broadly, across the study: In this study, adaptive immunity was profiled in COVID-19 patients who either had active infection or had recovered, using TRB and IGH repertoire sequencing of peripheral blood. For the repertoire analyses, the comparison was an age-matched reference group of roughly 40 healthy donors who were negative for COVID-19 antibodies. Patients in the recovered cohort had a median age of around 34 years, compared with around 70 years for patients in the active-infection cohort. Comorbidities linked to unfavorable COVID-19 outcome were present in about 90% of the 20 patients in the active-infection cohort. A couple of patients were included in both the recovered and active cohorts because samples were available from active disease and after recovery. As many as 9 follow-up blood samples were taken per patient, and some of the samples covered different disease stages within the same individual. The recovered cohort included more than 15 patients who contributed 20 samples, and most of those patients had mild to moderate COVID-19 that was managed on an outpatient basis. Of the approximately 21 patients in the active-infection cohort, approximately 12 were critically ill and needed mechanical ventilation or ECMO. The repository of TCR and BCR sequences included about 69 time points from 37 patients, and more than 8.3 million TCR sequences were analysed.

Broader findings and caveats from the paper: Few blood samples were available from mildly ill patients while symptoms were present or from severe cases at early time points. TRBV/TRBJ gene usage was reported as strongly skewed in patients with COVID-19. The reported TCR clusters were said to need prospective validation before any clinical use. The size of the cohort was considered insufficient for assessing HLA contributions to COVID-19 susceptibility or severity. TRB repertoires were found to be highly clonal in active COVID-19, whereas diversity and richness at recovery were found to rise above healthy donor levels. Specific T cell subsets (CD4+/Treg/CD8+) and sorted SARS-CoV-2-responsive or tetramer+ T cells had not yet been sequenced, with those experiments still ongoing. A total of 2,000 to 2,500 exclusive TCR clusters, including under 40 low-pGen clusters, were found in the recovered cohort.

The data were produced on an Illumina MiSeq. Multiplex PCR with BIOMED2 TRB-A/B primer pools was used to amplify TRB rearrangements. Illumina-compatible adapters and 7-nucleotide sample barcodes were attached to the amplicons through two consecutive PCRs. All library PCRs used Phusion HS II polymerase. The amplicons were purified from gel with the NucleoSpin Gel and PCR Clean-up kit, measured on Qubit, and then pooled at 3.5 to 4 nM. Before Illumina next-generation sequencing, the quality of the amplicon pool was assessed on an Agilent 2100 Bioanalyzer. Processing in the source paper ran as follows. TRB rearrangements were annotated with MiXCR 3.0.8 using the default MiXCR reference library. Non-productive reads and sequences with fewer than 2 reads were excluded, and each unique CDR3 nucleotide sequence counted as one clone. Clonality, diversity, richness and V-J gene usage were computed in R 3.5.1. TCR clustering by CDR3 similarity used GLIPH2, with generation probabilities calculated by OLGA. Only GLIPH2 clusters containing at least four unique TCR clonotypes present in at least three individuals were kept. TCRdb redid the processing of the public reads, applying fastp at Q25 and MiXCR, and retained in-frame beta chains. CDR3 protein sequences are deduplicated, and each keeps its most common genes and DNA. The V and J calls reflect TCRdb's pipeline rather than the authors' work. The sample has around 15,000 distinct CDR3 sequences on record, approximately 30% of them singletons. The ten largest clones add up to 4% to 5.5% of the sample.

The chain was built from TRBV10-3 and TRBJ2-3; the best D guess is TRBD2, with 6 bases matching. The source of this sequence is a human donor who had recovered from COVID-19. The sample taken for sequencing was blood. The nucleotide sequence is given as TGTGCCATCAGGGGGGGTCCAGATACGCAGTATTTT. Its protein is CAIRGGPDTQYF.